Below, 23 T cell receptor beta chains from the same sample are listed, as sequenced in a study of cytomegalovirus exposure and HLA in healthy donors. This PCR relied on a set of 60 Vbeta primers and 13 Jbeta primers. The table came from immunoSEQ multiplex PCR; TCRdb's copy has only in-frame clones and leaves some out. Here the sample spans some 95,000 clones, about 75% being singletons. The sample comprised PBMCs. These receptors came from a woman in her 40s in good health and CMV-seronegative.

The chain is built from TRBV7-8 and TRBJ1-2; possible D gene TRBD1, 5 bases. Trimming stripped 7 bases from V and 8 bases from J, with 14 bases between. There are 12 residues in the CDR3. Per germline, CDR1 SGHVS and CDR2 FQNEAQ. The CDR3 nucleotides are TGTGCCAGCAAGCTTAACGGGGGGGGCTACACCTTC. Protein sequence: CASKLNGGGYTF.

The chain employs TRBV19 and TRBJ1-4; the D gene is possibly TRBD1 (5 bases). Trimming shortened V by 3 bases and J by 8 bases, and 10 bases separated the two germline ends. The germline gives CDR1 LNHDA, CDR2 SQIVND (reference sequence). The CDR3 runs 13 residues. CDR3: CASSMGGLEKLFF. The CDR3 DNA reads TGTGCCAGTAGTATGGGGGGTTTGGAAAAACTGTTTTTT.

This clone was counted only a few times. The chain joins TRBV6-1 to TRBJ1-1; D unresolved. Germline CDR1 reads MNHNS; CDR2 reads SASEGT. The CDR3 runs 11 residues. V gave up 0 bases and J gave up 12 bases, with 8 bases separating them. The CDR3 sequence is CASSEARRSFF. CDR3 nucleotides: TGTGCCAGCAGTGAAGCGCGGAGGTCTTTCTTT.

The chain carries TRBV5-1 and TRBJ2-5, with D unresolved. CDR1 and CDR2 (germline): SGHRS, YFSETQ. Trimming removed 0 bases at V and 4 bases at J, with 7 bases between. This CDR3 is built from 13 residues. The DNA of the CDR3 is TGCGCCAGCAGCTTGGCCGTGCGAGAGACCCAGTACTTC. Encoded protein: CASSLAVRETQYF.

This clone was seen more than once but under ten times. The V gene is TRBV19, the J gene TRBJ1-6, with TRBD1 identical over 7 bases. The V segment lost 5 bases and the J segment 8 bases; nucleotides outside the gene matches: 9. This CDR3 is built from 15 residues. The germline CDR1 and CDR2 sequences are LNHDA and SQIVND (reference sequence). The CDR3 sequence is CASSLTGTADSPLHF. DNA for the CDR3: TGTGCCAGTAGTTTAACCGGGACAGCGGATTCACCCCTCCACTTT.

The rearrangement joins TRBV2 to TRBJ2-7; 9 bases agree with TRBD2. Per the germline V gene, CDR1 is SNHLY and CDR2 is FYNNEI. The CDR3 runs to 16 residues. With V trimmed by 0 bases and J by 4 bases, 7 bases remained unmatched. CDR3 sequence: CASSEAREGAQYEQYF. CDR3 bases: TGTGCCAGCAGTGAAGCGCGGGAGGGGGCTCAATACGAGCAGTACTTC. Variable domain in full (rest from reference TRBV2 and TRBJ2-7): EPEVTQTPSHQVTQMGQEVILRCVPISNHLYFYWYRQILGQKVEFLVSFYNNEISEKSEIFDDQFSVERPDGSNFTLKIRSTKLEDSAMYFCASSEAREGAQYEQYFGPGTRLTVT.

The chain has TRBV28 and TRBJ1-5, with 8 bases aligning to TRBD1. V dropped 6 bases and J dropped 4; count of bases not matched to a gene: 5. Germline V CDR1 and CDR2: MDHEN, SYDVKM. This CDR3 is built from 14 residues. As DNA, the CDR3 is TGTGCCAGCAGGGCGGGACAGGCGAATCAGCCCCAGCATTTT. This codes for CASRAGQANQPQHF.

The chain employs TRBV25-1 and TRBJ2-1, with D possibly TRBD2 on 6 matching bases. Trimming pared 6 bases from V and 9 bases from J, leaving 15 bases between. CDR1 and CDR2 from the germline V gene are MGHDK and SYGVNS. The CDR3 totals 13 residues. CDR3 DNA sequence: TGTGCCAGCAGGGGACCGGGAGTGAGTGAGCAGTTCTTC. It encodes CASRGPGVSEQFF.

This rearrangement joins TRBV15 to TRBJ2-7, with TRBD1 matching 9 bases. Germline V gives CDR1 LNHNV, CDR2 YYDKDF (reference sequence). The CDR3 sequence is 15 residues long. Losses at the gene ends were 6 bases for V and 4 bases for J; bases not matched to a gene: 10. In nucleotides, the CDR3 is TGTGCCACCAGACTGGGACAGGGCCTTGGGTACGAGCAGTACTTC. This codes for CATRLGQGLGYEQYF.

A single count supports this clone. The chain couples TRBV4-2 to TRBJ2-7; TRBD2 matches 9 bases. CDR3 length equals 15 residues. The trim removed 0 bases at V and 7 bases at J, leaving 7 bases unmatched. CDR1 and CDR2 from the germline V gene are LGHNA and YNFKEQ. The chain's CDR3 is CASSQEGLAGMEQYF. The DNA of the CDR3 is TGTGCCAGCAGCCAAGAGGGGCTAGCGGGGATGGAGCAGTACTTC.

The rearrangement joins TRBV5-6 to TRBJ1-1; perhaps TRBD1 as D (5 bases). Deletions cut 2 bases from V and 3 bases from J, with 14 bases between. There are 15 residues in the CDR3. Germline CDR1 reads SGHDT; CDR2 reads YYEEEE. Here the CDR3 reads CASSLNVGEDTEAFF. In nucleotides, the CDR3 is TGTGCCAGCAGCTTAAACGTGGGGGAGGACACTGAAGCTTTCTTT.

As for this clone: Other DNA variants within this sample encode the same CDR3. The chain couples TRBV7-9 to TRBJ1-5; D call uncertain. Looked up from germline, CDR1 is SEHNR and CDR2 is FQNEAQ (reference sequence). The CDR3 runs 13 residues. V dropped 5 bases and J dropped 4 bases, with 9 bases sitting between them. CDR3 in DNA: TGTGCCAGCAGCCGAAACGGGAATCAGCCCCAGCATTTT. Translation gives CASSRNGNQPQHF.

The rearrangement links TRBV4-2 to TRBJ1-6; 7 bases map to TRBD1. This CDR3 region has 15 residues. Germline V CDR1 and CDR2: LGHNA, YNFKEQ. Germline trimming cut 1 base from V and 6 bases from J; bases unmatched to any gene: 3. Here the CDR3 reads CASSQVDRVNSPLHF. CDR3 in DNA: TGTGCCAGCAGCCAAGTAGACAGGGTTAATTCACCCCTCCACTTT.

The chain joins TRBV9 to TRBJ2-2; 11 bases are a match to TRBD2. V shed 0 bases, J shed 6 bases, and the junction held 4 bases outside the gene matches. CDR1 and CDR2 (germline): SGDLS, YYNGEE. The CDR3 extends over 16 amino acids. The CDR3 DNA reads TGTGCCAGCAGCGTAGTTAGTAGCGGGGGGGCCGGGGAGCTGTTTTTT. Amino acids: CASSVVSSGGAGELFF.

The rearrangement links TRBV9 to TRBJ1-1; D perhaps matches TRBD1 (5 bases). Trimming cost V 1 base and J 7 bases, with 11 bases left between them. The CDR3 length is 13 residues. Germline V gives CDR1 SGDLS, CDR2 YYNGEE. Here the CDR3 reads CASSVKQESEAFF. CDR3 DNA: TGTGCCAGCAGCGTAAAACAGGAGAGTGAAGCTTTCTTT.

The gene calls are TRBV2 and TRBJ1-1, with a possible D match to TRBD1 (6 bases). The CDR3 runs 13 residues. CDR1 is SNHLY, CDR2 FYNNEI, per germline. The germline V and J ends were trimmed by 9 bases and 0 bases, with 11 bases remaining between them. The CDR3 DNA reads as TGTGCCAGTTCTACAGGGCTGAACACTGAAGCTTTCTTT. Translated, it gives CASSTGLNTEAFF.

The CDR3 nucleotides read TGTGCCAGCAGCCAAGTCCCCCTGCTGAGGAACACTGAAGCTTTCTTT. Its protein is CASSQVPLLRNTEAFF. V is TRBV14 and J is TRBJ1-1; D not certain. This CDR3 contains 16 residues. The germline CDR1 and CDR2 sequences are SGHDN and FVKESK. V was pared by 1 base and J by 1 base, with 13 bases between.

This sequence joins TRBV4-2 and TRBJ2-1; TRBD1 matches at 7 bases. Germline trimming cut 0 bases from V and 0 bases from J; bases unmatched to any gene: 11. Germline values: CDR1 LGHNA, CDR2 YNFKEQ. The CDR3 sequence is 19 residues long. In nucleotides, the CDR3 is TGTGCCAGCAGCCAAGAACTAAGGTTCCGGACAGGCTCCTACAATGAGCAGTTCTTC. Encoded protein: CASSQELRFRTGSYNEQFF.

This chain uses TRBV6-5 with TRBJ2-7; possible D gene TRBD2, 6 bases. The length of the CDR3 is 14 residues. The V gene lost 6 bases and the J gene lost 5 bases, with 17 bases spanning the gap. Germline loops: CDR1 MNHEY, CDR2 SVGAGI. The CDR3 region is CASSYTSRPHEQYF. The CDR3 nucleotides are TGTGCCAGCAGCTACACTAGCCGCCCGCACGAGCAGTACTTC.

This chain uses TRBV7-9 with TRBJ2-5, with 10 bases matching TRBD2. Germline V gene sequence: CDR1 SEHNR, CDR2 FQNEAQ (reference sequence). This CDR3 has 16 residues. V lost 8 bases and J lost 5; bases outside the gene matches: 14. CDR3 protein: CASGEGWTSGSETQYF. The DNA for the CDR3 is TGTGCCAGCGGGGAGGGTTGGACTAGCGGTTCGGAGACCCAGTACTTC.

Here the CDR3 DNA reads TGTGCCAGCAGCCAAGATCTCGGAGGGGTTAATGAAAAACTGTTTTTT. Encoded protein: CASSQDLGGVNEKLFF. The chain couples TRBV4-2 to TRBJ1-4; possibly TRBD1 for D (5 bases). The CDR3 has 16 residues. The ends were cut back, 0 bases at V and 4 bases at J, with 12 bases in the middle. Looked up from germline, CDR1 is LGHNA and CDR2 is YNFKEQ.

The V gene is TRBV11-3, the J gene TRBJ1-5; 10 positions match TRBD1. From germline, CDR1 is SGHNT and CDR2 YENEEA. There are 17 residues in the CDR3. The V segment lost 2 bases and the J segment 2 bases; nucleotides outside the gene matches: 6. This CDR3 reads CASSLTRDRGRNQPQHF. CDR3 in DNA: TGTGCCAGCAGCTTAACCCGGGACAGGGGCCGCAATCAGCCCCAGCATTTT.

V gene TRBV7-3 combines with J gene TRBJ2-1; the match to TRBD2 covers 12 bases. The V and J ends lost 5 bases and 1 base, in that order; junction bases with no gene match: 12. This CDR3 is 19 amino acids long. CDR1 and CDR2 from the germline V gene are SGHTA and FQGTGA. The CDR3 loop reads CASSGLGLAGSRSYNEQFF. The CDR3 DNA is TGTGCCAGCAGCGGACTAGGACTAGCGGGGTCTAGGTCCTACAATGAGCAGTTCTTC.